These T cell receptor beta chains were read from a single sample in a study of OX40 agonist ivuxolimab in advanced cancers. Method: immunoSEQ multiplex PCR; TCRdb's copy keeps in-frame clones and lacks some. Here the sample spans about 37,000 clones, about 85% being singletons. This specimen was CD4+ or CD8+ T cells sorted from blood, taken in a trial of the OX40 agonist ivuxolimab. These receptors were collected from an adult with an advanced solid tumor such as melanoma, head and neck, liver or kidney cancer. The CDR3 runs from the conserved cysteine through the conserved F or W. A D gene is named only where the DNA matches it firmly. Part of the rows lack a size; the others show once, few, many or a class for expanded clones.

cdr3_nt	cdr3_aa	v_call	j_call	d_call	clone_size
TGCAGTGCTATAAAAGCAGGAGAAGCTTTCTTT	CSAIKAGEAFF	TRBV20-1	TRBJ1-1	.	.
TGTGCCAGCAGCCAAGAGGAGGGGCCATGGGAGACCCAGTACTTC	CASSQEEGPWETQYF	TRBV4-2	TRBJ2-5	.	few
TGTGCCAGCAGCGTAGACGGGCGGGGGGGCTACAATGAGCAGTTCTTC	CASSVDGRGGYNEQFF	TRBV9	TRBJ2-1	TRBD2	.
TGTGCCATCAGTGAGGAAGGGACGGAGACCCAGTACTTC	CAISEEGTETQYF	TRBV10-3	TRBJ2-5	.	.
TGCGCCAGCAGCTCCGGGACGGGAAACATTCAGTACTTC	CASSSGTGNIQYF	TRBV4-1	TRBJ2-4	.	.
TGTGCCAGTAGCGCTAGCGCCGCAGACTACGAGCAGTACTTC	CASSASAADYEQYF	TRBV19	TRBJ2-7	.	.
TGTGCCAGCTCACCGACTGATGACTACTCCTACGAGCAGTACTTC	CASSPTDDYSYEQYF	TRBV18	TRBJ2-7	.	.
TGTGCCAGCAGCTCGGGGGGCCCGGGCGCCACTGAAGCTTTCTTT	CASSSGGPGATEAFF	TRBV11-3	TRBJ1-1	.	.
TGCGCCAGCATGGCCTTTTTGGGTGGGGCCAACGTCCTGACTTTC	CASMAFLGGANVLTF	TRBV5-1	TRBJ2-6	.	.
TGTGCCAGCAGTCGTCTGGGTGGTCAGCCCCAGCATTTT	CASSRLGGQPQHF	TRBV28	TRBJ1-5	.	few
TGTGCCAGCAGCAAAGAAGGGACCACCTACGAGCAGTACTTC	CASSKEGTTYEQYF	TRBV21-1	TRBJ2-7	.	.
TGTGCCAGCACCCGAGGGGGTCAGCCCCAGCATTTT	CASTRGGQPQHF	TRBV2	TRBJ1-5	.	.
TGTGCCAGCAGCGCAGGACTAGCGGGGGACAATGAGCAGTTCTTC	CASSAGLAGDNEQFF	TRBV5-4	TRBJ2-1	TRBD2	.
TGTGCCAGCTCACTTGGACAGGGTAGTAGCGAGCAGTACTTC	CASSLGQGSSEQYF	TRBV18	TRBJ2-7	TRBD1	few
TGTGCCAGCAGCTTCGGCGGCAGCTCTGGAAACACCATATATTTT	CASSFGGSSGNTIYF	TRBV7-9	TRBJ1-3	.	.
TGTGCCAGCACCAGGACAAACCTAGACTCTGGGGCCAACGTCCTGACTTTC	CASTRTNLDSGANVLTF	TRBV27	TRBJ2-6	.	.
TGTGCCAGCAGCTCGACCTCAGGGGGCGCCGATGAAAAACTGTTTTTT	CASSSTSGGADEKLFF	TRBV7-9	TRBJ1-4	TRBD1	.
TGTGCCAGCAGTCCCCTGGACAGGGGGCTAAATAATTCACCCCTCCACTTT	CASSPLDRGLNNSPLHF	TRBV27	TRBJ1-6	TRBD1	.